The 11 T cell receptor beta chains given below trace back to one sample, sequenced in a study of T cells in Graves' hyperthyroidism and ophthalmopathy. Amplification of TCR beta CDR3 regions was performed using RNA transcripts as template. When the TCR CDR3 underwent first-round RT-PCR, the HTBI primer set was used. TCRdb analysed the multiplex PCR reads with MiXCR anew, one entry per CDR3 protein. The table has approximately 740,000 distinct CDR3 sequences, 14% seen once. The sample comprised blood. The source of these receptors is a woman under 30 with Graves' hyperthyroidism.

This clonotype was seen repeatedly, ten times or more. This rearrangement joins TRBV11-1 to TRBJ2-7, with TRBD2 matching 14 bases. CDR3 length: 15 residues. Germline CDR1 reads SGHAT; CDR2 reads FQDESV (reference sequence). After removal of 5 bases from V and 6 bases from J, the junction contained 6 bases not matched to a gene. The chain's CDR3 is CASSDPGLAGVEQYF. CDR3 coding DNA: TGTGCCAGCAGCGATCCGGGACTAGCGGGAGTCGAGCAGTACTTC. Complete variable domain (other parts from reference TRBV11-1 and TRBJ2-7): EAEVAQSPRYKITEKSQAVAFWCDPISGHATLYWYRQILGQGPELLVQFQDESVVDDSQLPKDRFSAERLKGVDSTLKIQPAELGDSAMYLCASSDPGLAGVEQYFGPGTRLTVT.

The table lists this clonotype with many counts. The chain recombines TRBV11-2 with TRBJ2-1, with 12 bases lining up with TRBD2. Germline V gene lookup returns CDR1 SGHAT and CDR2 FQNNGV. CDR3 length: 15 residues. J gave up 7 bases and V 4 bases, and 5 bases lay outside the gene matches. The CDR3 sequence is CASSSWTSGMNEQFF. In DNA form, the CDR3 reads TGTGCCAGCAGCTCGTGGACTAGCGGGATGAATGAGCAGTTCTTC.

This clonotype was recorded a few times. The chain uses TRBV28 and TRBJ2-1; D is possibly TRBD2 (6 bases). Between the trimmed V and J ends, which lost 5 bases and 6 bases, there was a span of 17 bases. CDR1 is MDHEN and CDR2 is SYDVKM in the germline V gene. The CDR3 covers 15 residues. The CDR3: CASSGGPVSINEQFF. Here the CDR3 DNA reads TGTGCCAGCAGTGGAGGGCCGGTTAGTATCAATGAGCAGTTCTTC.

This clonotype has a handful of counts. CDR3 loop: CASSLASLSGTAYEQYF. Here the CDR3 DNA reads TGTGCCAGCAGCTTAGCTTCCCTCTCAGGGACCGCCTACGAGCAGTACTTC. The V gene is TRBV7-2, the J gene TRBJ2-7; either TRBD1 or TRBD2 may supply D (5 bases each). The CDR3 contains 17 residues. Between the trimmed V and J ends, which lost 0 bases and 2 bases, there was a span of 17 bases. Germline lookup yields CDR1 SGHTA and CDR2 FQGNSA.

This sequence joins TRBV28 and TRBJ2-5, with TRBD2 matching 8 bases. CDR3 size: 17 residues. Germline V gene sequence: CDR1 MDHEN, CDR2 SYDVKM. Losses at the gene ends were 2 bases for V and 5 bases for J; bases not matched to a gene: 13. In DNA form, the CDR3 reads TGTGCCAGCAGTTTAGGGCTAGCGGGCTCAACCAAGGAGACCCAGTACTTC. It translates to CASSLGLAGSTKETQYF.

At least ten counts were recorded for this clonotype. The rearrangement joins TRBV27 to TRBJ1-4, with a weak D call TRBD1 (6 bases). CDR3 length equals 15 residues. CDR1 is MNHEY and CDR2 is SMNVEV in the germline V gene (reference sequence). The V end was cut by 6 bases, the J end by 0 bases, with 11 bases between. CDR3 bases: TGTGCCAGCAGGGTGTCAGGGGCAACTAATGAAAAACTGTTTTTT. Amino acid sequence: CASRVSGATNEKLFF.

In its sample, this clonotype was seen a few times. This likely comes from a read error, as the CDR3 has no conserved phenylalanine or tryptophan at its end. This chain uses TRBV6-2 or TRBV6-3 with TRBJ2-3; 7 bases map to TRBD1. This CDR3 is built from 15 residues. The trim removed 4 bases at V and 0 bases at J, leaving 4 bases unmatched. Germline CDR1 reads MNHEY; CDR2 reads SVGEGT. The CDR3, as DNA: TGTGCCAGCAGTTCGGACAGGAAGAGCACAGATACGCAGTATCTT. This gives the protein CASSSDRKSTDTQYL.

The genes are TRBV12-3 or TRBV12-4 and TRBJ2-2; weak D call: TRBD2 (5 bases). With 2 bases removed from V and 3 bases from J, the gap between germline ends came to 13 bases. The CDR3 runs to 16 residues. CDR3 DNA sequence: TGTGCCAGCAGTTTAAGTGGGAGCCCTTACACCGGGGAGCTGTTTTTT. It specifies CASSLSGSPYTGELFF.

This clonotype has just a few counts. The rearrangement joins TRBV6-1 to TRBJ2-6; TRBD1 matches 8 bases. CDR3 size: 18 residues. Per the germline V gene, CDR1 is MNHNS and CDR2 is SASEGT. Trimming took 3 bases from V and 0 from J; bases not matched to a gene: 7. The CDR3: CASSDAGQAISGANVLTF. The CDR3 DNA sequence: TGTGCCAGCAGTGATGCGGGACAGGCAATCTCTGGGGCCAACGTCCTGACTTTC.

This clonotype was recorded at least ten times. This sequence joins TRBV5-6 and TRBJ2-3; possibly TRBD1 for D (6 bases). The CDR3 loop spans 14 amino acids. Germline CDR1 and CDR2: SGHDT and YYEEEE. V was pared by 7 bases and J by 2 bases, with 14 bases between. This CDR3 reads CASRQTGPTDTQYF. In DNA form, the CDR3 reads TGTGCCAGCCGCCAGACAGGACCCACAGATACGCAGTATTTT. Full variable domain (missing parts from reference TRBV5-6 and TRBJ2-3): DAGVTQSPTHLIKTRGQQVTLRCSPKSGHDTVSWYQQALGQGPQFIFQYYEEEERQRGNFPDRFSGHQFPNYSSELNVNALLLGDSALYLCASRQTGPTDTQYFGPGTRLTVL.

Only a few counts were recorded for this clonotype. The chain links TRBV28 to TRBJ1-5; D is perhaps TRBD1 (6 bases). The germline gives CDR1 MDHEN, CDR2 SYDVKM. V was clipped by 5 bases and J by 3 bases, with 17 bases between them. The CDR3 spans 16 residues. CDR3 DNA sequence: TGTGCCAGCAGTCCTGGGGGGGCTTCGAACAATCAGCCCCAGCATTTT. This encodes CASSPGGASNNQPQHF.